The 23 T cell receptor beta chains given below trace back to one sample, sequenced in a study of T-cell reconstitution after alpha-beta-depleted transplantation in children. Using unique molecular identifiers, the investigators prepared the TCRbeta library. Using its own MiXCR run on the PCR reads, TCRdb lists one record per CDR3 protein. The sample holds about 500,000 distinct CDR3 sequences, about 30% seen once. This sample comprised PBMCs from the stem cell graft donor, obtained from the stem cell graft. The receptors were sampled from a human donor who donated a stem cell graft to a child with aplastic anemia.

Only a few counts were recorded for this clonotype. J is TRBJ1-1 and V is TRBV28; no definite D call. The CDR3 runs 11 residues. Germline CDR1 MDHEN, CDR2 SYDVKM. Between the trimmed V and J ends, which lost 6 bases and 7 bases, there was a span of 9 bases. The CDR3 reads CASRSQFEAFF. CDR3 in DNA: TGTGCCAGCAGAAGCCAGTTTGAAGCTTTCTTT.

This chain links TRBV19 with TRBJ2-5; D call uncertain. Germline assignment: CDR1 LNHDA and CDR2 SQIVND (reference sequence). The CDR3 is 12 residues long. Deletions cut 3 bases from V and 3 bases from J, with 5 bases between. CDR3 DNA: TGTGCCAGTAGTATGTCAGAAGAGACCCAGTACTTC. Translated, it gives CASSMSEETQYF.

The chain joins TRBV27 to TRBJ2-5, with D unclear. The CDR3 sequence is 13 residues long. Trimming cost V 6 bases and J 5 bases, with 13 bases left between them. Germline CDR1 and CDR2: MNHEY and SMNVEV (reference sequence). This CDR3 is CASRVGIDETQYF. The CDR3 DNA is TGTGCCAGCAGAGTAGGGATTGACGAGACCCAGTACTTC.

The rearrangement joins TRBV28 to TRBJ2-1; 7 positions agree with TRBD2. The CDR3 spans 17 residues. V was clipped by 4 bases and J by 0 bases; unmatched bases: 9. The germline gives CDR1 MDHEN, CDR2 SYDVKM. The CDR3 bases are TGTGCCAGCAGTTCATACGGGGGGAGCTCCTCCTACAATGAGCAGTTCTTC. Protein: CASSSYGGSSSYNEQFF.

On this clonotype itself: Germline is not matched at one junction end, which may reflect a read error. This chain connects TRBV12-3 or TRBV12-4 to TRBJ1-2; TRBD1 matches 8 bases. The CDR3 has 14 amino acids. In DNA form, the CDR3 reads TGTGTCAGCAGTCGTGGACAGGGAAGCTATGGCTACACCTTC. Its translation is CVSSRGQGSYGYTF.

The DNA of the CDR3 is TGTGCCACCAGTGATGCAGGCAGGACTCAAGAGACCCAGTACTTC. It is translated as CATSDAGRTQETQYF. The chain uses TRBV24-1 and TRBJ2-5; D may be TRBD2 (5 bases). The CDR3 length is 15 residues. V was shortened by 3 bases and J by 2 bases, with 12 bases between the two germline ends. Germline CDR1 KGHDR, CDR2 SFDVKD.

The chain joins TRBV7-8 to TRBJ1-6; no definite D call. Germline V gives CDR1 SGHVS, CDR2 FQNEAQ. The CDR3 spans 12 residues. Trimming pared 5 bases from V and 8 bases from J, leaving 7 bases between. This CDR3 is CASSNGDSPLHF. CDR3 sequence (DNA): TGTGCCAGCAGCAACGGGGATTCACCCCTCCACTTT.

The genes are TRBV18 and TRBJ1-4; D perhaps matches TRBD1 (5 bases). Germline lookup yields CDR1 KGHSH and CDR2 LQKENI. This CDR3 has 16 amino acids. V was clipped by 6 bases and J by 3 bases, with 17 bases between them. The CDR3 DNA is TGTGCCAGCTCGGTCGGGACTCCTGGAGCTAATGAAAAACTGTTTTTT. Protein: CASSVGTPGANEKLFF.

The chain uses TRBV7-2 and TRBJ2-7; no reliable D call. CDR3 length: 14 amino acids. Trimming left V 5 bases short and J 3 bases short, with 14 bases between. The germline V gene encodes CDR1 SGHTA and CDR2 FQGNSA. The DNA for the CDR3 is TGTGCCAGCAGCCAAACTACCTGGAACTACGAGCAGTACTTC. Encoded protein: CASSQTTWNYEQYF.

The rearrangement joins TRBV25-1 to TRBJ1-1; TRBD1 agrees at 11 bases. With 3 bases clipped from V and 2 bases from J, the junction kept 11 bases outside the gene matches. The CDR3 contains 18 residues. Germline V gives CDR1 MGHDK, CDR2 SYGVNS. The CDR3, as DNA: TGTGCCAGCAGTGAGAGCCTCGGGACAGGGGGAGGTAACACTGAAGCTTTCTTT. Translating it yields CASSESLGTGGGNTEAFF.

The chain combines TRBV5-1 with TRBJ1-1; D unresolved. The CDR3 is 13 amino acids. CDR1 is SGHRS and CDR2 is YFSETQ in the germline V gene. Trimming stripped 4 bases from V and 0 bases from J, with 7 bases between. CDR3 nucleotide sequence: TGCGCCAGCAGCCGTGGGATGAACACTGAAGCTTTCTTT. Protein product: CASSRGMNTEAFF.

Remarks on this clonotype: A read error may produce the germline difference seen at one junction end. The rearrangement uses TRBV12-3 or TRBV12-4 and TRBJ1-5, with D unclear. This CDR3 is 13 amino acids long. The CDR3: CAGSLSGNQPQHF. Here the CDR3 DNA reads TGTGCCGGCAGTTTATCCGGCAATCAGCCCCAGCATTTT.

This clonotype has at least ten counts. As DNA, the CDR3 is TGTGCCAGCTCACCTCCGGGCGGGAGACCGGGTAATGAGCAGTTCTTC. This codes for CASSPPGGRPGNEQFF. This chain links TRBV18 with TRBJ2-1; 7 nucleotides match TRBD2. After removal of 3 bases from V and 7 bases from J, the junction contained 12 bases not matched to a gene. Germline assignment: CDR1 KGHSH and CDR2 LQKENI. The CDR3 has 16 amino acids.

This clonotype was picked up a small number of times. The genes are TRBV20-1 and TRBJ2-1, with D possibly being TRBD1 or TRBD2 (5 bases each). The V gene lost 5 bases and the J gene lost 7 bases, with 15 bases spanning the gap. The CDR3 extends over 13 amino acids. The germline gives CDR1 DFQATT, CDR2 SNEGSKA (reference sequence). Here the CDR3 DNA reads TGCAGTGCTCTAACCGGGACCTCGAATGAGCAGTTCTTC. It yields the protein CSALTGTSNEQFF.

This clonotype was counted only a few times. The chain joins TRBV6-1 to TRBJ2-7, with TRBD2 as a possible D gene (6 bases). CDR3 length: 13 amino acids. V dropped 7 bases and J dropped 5 bases, with 15 bases sitting between them. Germline assignment: CDR1 MNHNS and CDR2 SASEGT. The CDR3, as DNA: TGTGCCAGCAAGGGAGGCCCGGGGAACGAGCAGTACTTC. Residues: CASKGGPGNEQYF.

The chain couples TRBV6-2 or TRBV6-3 to TRBJ2-7; 8 bases are shared with TRBD2. J gave up 4 bases and V 6 bases, and 8 bases lay outside the gene matches. The CDR3 is made up of 14 amino acids. Germline loops: CDR1 MNHEY, CDR2 SVGEGT. CDR3 coding DNA: TGTGCCAGCAGCCCCGCTTTAGCGGGGTACGAGCAGTACGTC. Translating gives CASSPALAGYEQYV.

This clonotype was detected a few times. Written as DNA, the CDR3 is TGTGCCAGCAAGGGGACTAGCGTTCCCTACGAGCAGTACTTC. It yields the protein CASKGTSVPYEQYF. The gene calls are TRBV6-1 and TRBJ2-7, with 10 bases aligning to TRBD2. Germline CDR1 MNHNS, CDR2 SASEGT. This CDR3 is 14 amino acids long. J gave up 2 bases and V 7 bases, and 5 bases lay outside the gene matches.

The chain has TRBV15 and TRBJ1-6; 9 bases are a match to TRBD1. The CDR3 sequence is 14 residues long. With V trimmed by 4 bases and J by 10 bases, 5 bases remained unmatched. CDR1 is LNHNV, CDR2 YYDKDF, per germline (reference sequence). The CDR3 nucleotides are TGTGCCACCAGCAAGGACAGGGGAGGGTCACCCCTCCACTTT. It encodes CATSKDRGGSPLHF.

This rearrangement joins TRBV20-1 to TRBJ1-1, with unresolved D. The CDR3 sequence is 13 residues long. Per the germline V gene, CDR1 is DFQATT and CDR2 is SNEGSKA (reference sequence). The CDR3 nucleotides are TGCAGCTTCTTGTCCGGGAGGTTTGGTGTTGCTTTCTTT. This codes for CSFLSGRFGVAFF.

This clonotype turned up a few times. The gene calls are TRBV7-2 and TRBJ1-1, with TRBD1 matching 8 bases. The CDR3 runs 14 residues. The V and J ends lost 3 bases and 11 bases, in that order; junction bases with no gene match: 11. Looked up from germline, CDR1 is SGHTA and CDR2 is FQGNSA. CDR3 coding DNA: TGTGCCAGCAGCTTGGCAGGACAGGGTACTTTTGCTTTCTTT. Protein product: CASSLAGQGTFAFF. Variable domain in full (rest from reference TRBV7-2 and TRBJ1-1): GAGVSQSPSNKVTEKGKDVELRCDPISGHTALYWYRQSLGQGLEFLIYFQGNSAPDKSGLPSDRFSAERTGGSVSTLTIQRTQQEDSAVYLCASSLAGQGTFAFFGQGTRLTVV.

There are a few counts of this clonotype. The genes are TRBV7-2 and TRBJ1-6; 8 nucleotides line up with TRBD1. Trimming at V came to 5 bases and at J to 12 bases, leaving 3 bases not matched to a gene. This CDR3 has 12 residues. Germline V gene lookup returns CDR1 SGHTA and CDR2 FQGNSA. Written as DNA, the CDR3 is TGTGCCAGCAGCAGTACAGGGGGACCCCTCCACTTT. This sequence encodes CASSSTGGPLHF.

This sequence joins TRBV6-5 and TRBJ2-6; D might be TRBD2 (6 bases). This CDR3 comprises 17 residues. Trimming cost V 2 bases and J 0 bases, with 11 bases left between them. The germline gives CDR1 MNHEY, CDR2 SVGAGI. As DNA, the CDR3 is TGTGCCAGCAGTTACGGTTTGGGGGGCTCTGGGGCCAACGTCCTGACTTTC. The encoded protein is CASSYGLGGSGANVLTF.

The chain uses TRBV18 and TRBJ2-3, with D hard to call. Germline CDR1 is KGHSH and CDR2 is LQKENI. There are 13 residues in the CDR3. V was pared by 0 bases and J by 5 bases, with 6 bases between. CDR3 in DNA: TGTGCCAGCTCACCACCGACCGGAGATACGCAGTATTTT. Its protein product is CASSPPTGDTQYF.